This T cell receptor (beta chain) originates from a study of control samples from healthy donors and cancer patients. TCRdb keeps only in-frame clones here, not all; method: immunoSEQ multiplex PCR. The table shows approximately 100,000 clones, with about four fifths occurring only once. The CDR3 contains 14 residues. J gave up 9 bases and V 5 bases, and 11 bases lay outside the gene matches. The germline gives CDR1 MNHEY, CDR2 SMNVEV (reference sequence). V usage is TRBV27 and J usage is TRBJ2-7; 9 bases match TRBD1. The sequenced material came from blood. The receptor comes from a man in his fifties or sixties in good health. CDR3 amino acids: CASSVLIGTGTQYF. As DNA, the CDR3 is TGTGCCAGCAGTGTTTTGATCGGGACAGGGACGCAGTACTTC.